The 10 T cell receptor beta chains given below trace back to one sample, sequenced in a study of breast tumors, draining lymph nodes, adjacent tissues. Breast cancer patients provided tissue from their axillary draining lymph nodes. MiXCR, applied by TCRdb to the multiplex PCR reads, yields one record per CDR3 protein. This sample yields about 300,000 distinct CDR3 sequences, of which around 31% are seen a single time; approximately 1% belongs to the top ten. The specimen was axillary lymph node tissue. The source of these receptors is a female donor with breast cancer. Some clones in this sample may be carry-over from other donors' samples.

Points on this clonotype: It may be a read error: a sequence one base away is much more abundant. The V gene is TRBV5-4, the J gene TRBJ1-2, with 10 positions matching TRBD1. Germline CDR1 and CDR2: SGHNT and YYREEE (reference sequence). The CDR3 sequence is 15 residues long. The DNA of the CDR3 is TGTGCCAGCAGCCCCCCGGGACAGGGGATTTATGACTACACCTTC. As protein: CASSPPGQGIYDYTF.

Comment on this clonotype: Since a much larger clone is just one base distant, this may be a read error. V and J are TRBV12-3 or TRBV12-4 and TRBJ2-5; 9 bases are a match to TRBD2. The V segment lost 1 base and the J segment 7 bases; nucleotides outside the gene matches: 10. CDR3 length: 16 residues. The CDR3 here is CASSLVGLARDRTQYF. The CDR3 DNA is TGTGCCAGCAGTTTAGTTGGACTAGCGAGAGATCGGACCCAGTACTTC.

In regard to this clonotype: This could be a read error, since a much larger clone is one nucleotide away. The chain joins TRBV7-2 to TRBJ2-1, with a possible D match to TRBD2 (5 bases). Germline-derived CDR1 and CDR2 are SGHTA and FQGNSA. The CDR3 covers 13 residues. The CDR3 spells CASSLDPSTQVIF. Here the CDR3 DNA reads TGTGCCAGCAGCTTAGACCCTAGCACCCAAGTCATCTTC.

Of note for this clonotype: This clone may be a read error of a much larger clone one base away. The chain has TRBV12-3 or TRBV12-4 and TRBJ2-7; 12 nucleotides agree with TRBD2. This CDR3 has 16 amino acids. The CDR3 coding sequence is TGTGCCGGCAGTCCCCGGACTAGCGGGGTAACCTACGAGCAGTACTTC. Its protein is CAGSPRTSGVTYEQYF.

In its sample, this clonotype was seen many times. Written as DNA, the CDR3 is TGCAGTGCTAGTCAGGGGAGGTACGAGCAGTACTTC. This encodes CSASQGRYEQYF. The rearrangement links TRBV20-1 to TRBJ2-7; TRBD1 or TRBD2 may be the D gene (6 bases each). Trimming removed 3 bases at V and 4 bases at J, with 10 bases between. CDR3 length: 12 amino acids. CDR1 and CDR2 (germline): DFQATT, SNEGSKA (reference sequence).

Concerning this clonotype itself: A much larger clone sits a single nucleotide away, making a read error possible. The J gene is TRBJ1-4, the V gene TRBV7-9; D gene uncertain. The CDR3 runs to 15 residues. Germline values: CDR1 SEHNR, CDR2 FQNEAQ (reference sequence). V was pared by 7 bases and J by 4 bases, with 16 bases between. CDR3 loop: CASNLRSQVNEKLFF. Written as DNA, the CDR3 is TGTGCCAGCAACTTGCGGTCCCAAGTTAATGAAAAACTGTTTTTT. The complete variable domain, with remaining parts taken from reference TRBV7-9 and TRBJ1-4, reads DTGVSQNPRHKITKRGQNVTFRCDPISEHNRLYWYRQTLGQGPEFLTYFQNEAQLEKSRLLSDRFSAERPKGSFSTLEIQRTEQGDSAMYLCASNLRSQVNEKLFFGSGTQLSVL.

In its sample, this clonotype was seen many times. The V and J genes are TRBV2 and TRBJ1-5, with D perhaps TRBD1 (6 bases). Trimming shortened V by 5 bases and J by 0 bases, and 11 bases separated the two germline ends. Germline V gene data show CDR1 as SNHLY and CDR2 as FYNNEI. The CDR3 sequence is 15 residues long. Here the CDR3 reads CASSPDSFSNQPQHF. The CDR3 DNA reads TGTGCCAGCAGTCCGGACAGCTTTAGCAATCAGCCCCAGCATTTT. Combining the CDR3 with reference TRBV2 and TRBJ1-5 gives the whole variable domain EPEVTQTPSHQVTQMGQEVILRCVPISNHLYFYWYRQILGQKVEFLVSFYNNEISEKSEIFDDQFSVERPDGSNFTLKIRSTKLEDSAMYFCASSPDSFSNQPQHFGDGTRLSIL.

This clonotype was found many times. V and J are TRBV5-4 and TRBJ2-3; D possibly corresponds to TRBD1 (6 bases). V shed 3 bases and J shed 4 bases, with 12 bases lying between them. The germline V gene has CDR1 SGHNT and CDR2 YYREEE (reference sequence). The CDR3 totals 14 residues. CDR3 protein: CASSSGQSSDTQYF. The CDR3 DNA reads as TGTGCCAGCAGCTCCGGACAGAGTTCAGATACGCAGTATTTT.

This clonotype was counted ten times or more. The chain links TRBV19 to TRBJ2-7; TRBD2 agrees at 8 bases. Germline V lookup: CDR1 LNHDA, CDR2 SQIVND (reference sequence). Trimming took 6 bases from V and 0 from J; bases not matched to a gene: 4. The length of the CDR3 is 14 residues. The CDR3 here is CASRSSGSSYEQYF. The DNA for the CDR3 is TGTGCCAGTAGAAGCAGCGGGAGCTCCTACGAGCAGTACTTC.

In its sample, this clonotype was seen many times. The CDR3 loop reads CASYRGTDEQYF. The CDR3 coding sequence is TGTGCCAGCTATAGGGGGACGGACGAGCAGTACTTC. The chain couples TRBV6-5 to TRBJ2-7; D possibly corresponds to TRBD1 (6 bases). In germline, CDR1 is MNHEY, CDR2 SVGAGI. The CDR3 is 12 residues long. The V and J ends lost 8 bases and 5 bases respectively, with 13 bases between them.